This TCR beta chain emerged from a study of shared clonotypes between healthy human individuals. In the study overall: Every donor yielded three CD4 naive, three CD4 memory, two CD8 naive and one CD8 memory plate.

Study results and limitations: Several donors held about 4.5% of naive CD4 clonotypes in common.

A remark on this clone: Its antigen remains unidentified.

Per the study methods: Junction-only immunoSEQ sequences carried no quality scores, so filtering differed. Profiling relied on immunoSEQ multiplex PCR, and the TCRdb table lists in-frame clones only, not all of them. V and J calls and clone size are those listed in that table; D and trimming were worked out from the DNA. The repertoire holds around 2.3 million clones, with almost 96% as singletons. Germline values: CDR1 ENHRY, CDR2 SYGVKD. The length of the CDR3 is 18 residues. V lost 5 bases, J lost 0 bases, and 19 bases lay in between. The chain carries TRBV10-3 and TRBJ2-2; either TRBD1 or TRBD2 may fit D (5 bases each). The sample was naive CD4+ T cells sorted from blood. Regarding subset: CD45RA+ positively selected. The sequence was collected from a man younger than 35 in good health. CDR3 protein: CAISQWGLGPANTGELFF. In nucleotides, the CDR3 is TGTGCCATCAGTCAGTGGGGGTTAGGACCGGCGAACACCGGGGAGCTGTTTTTT.